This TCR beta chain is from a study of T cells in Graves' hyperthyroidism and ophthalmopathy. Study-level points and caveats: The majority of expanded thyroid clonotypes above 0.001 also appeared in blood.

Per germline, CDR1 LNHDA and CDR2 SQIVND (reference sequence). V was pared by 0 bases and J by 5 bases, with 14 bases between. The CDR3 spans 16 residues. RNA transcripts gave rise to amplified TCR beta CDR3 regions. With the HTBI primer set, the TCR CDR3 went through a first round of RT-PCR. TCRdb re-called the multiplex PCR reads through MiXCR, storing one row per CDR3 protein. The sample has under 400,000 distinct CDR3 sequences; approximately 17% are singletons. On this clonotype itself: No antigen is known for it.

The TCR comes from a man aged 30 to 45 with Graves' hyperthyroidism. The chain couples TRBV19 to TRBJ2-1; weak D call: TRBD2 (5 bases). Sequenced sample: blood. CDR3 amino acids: CASSIEGWTSNNEQFF. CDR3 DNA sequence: TGTGCCAGTAGTATAGAGGGATGGACTTCGAACAATGAGCAGTTCTTC.